The clone carrying this T cell receptor (beta chain) came up a few times. Its antigen remains unidentified. V shed 1 base and J shed 3 bases, with 12 bases lying between them. The germline CDR1 and CDR2 sequences are SQVTM and ANQGSEA. This CDR3 spans 14 amino acids. The data are from a study of T-cell memory formation after mild COVID-19. Study-wide points: While clones contracting from day 15 to 85 were balanced between CD4 and CD8, later expanders leaned CD4+. The second-wave clones peaking on day 37 were not confirmed as SARS-CoV-2-specific.

TCRdb analysed the 5' RACE reads with MiXCR anew, one entry per CDR3 protein. The data show tens of thousands of distinct CDR3 sequences, with approximately 15% seen just once and roughly 30% held by the top ten. The sequence came from an adult woman who had mild COVID-19 (a few samples of this study predate the infection). Cell type and time point are not known. Sequencing was carried out using PBMCs or a T cell subset sorted from them (not recorded which). The chain is built from TRBV29-1 and TRBJ1-2; D possibly corresponds to TRBD1 (5 bases). CDR3 sequence: CSVEGAQGHYGYTF. The CDR3 region has the DNA TGCAGCGTTGAAGGGGCGCAGGGACACTATGGCTACACCTTC. Drawing the rest from reference TRBV29-1 and TRBJ1-2, the complete variable domain is SAVISQKPSRDICQRGTSLTIQCQVDSQVTMMFWYRQQPGQSLTLIATANQGSEATYESGFVIDKFPISRPNLTFSTLTVSNMSPEDSSIYLCSVEGAQGHYGYTFGSGTRLTVV.